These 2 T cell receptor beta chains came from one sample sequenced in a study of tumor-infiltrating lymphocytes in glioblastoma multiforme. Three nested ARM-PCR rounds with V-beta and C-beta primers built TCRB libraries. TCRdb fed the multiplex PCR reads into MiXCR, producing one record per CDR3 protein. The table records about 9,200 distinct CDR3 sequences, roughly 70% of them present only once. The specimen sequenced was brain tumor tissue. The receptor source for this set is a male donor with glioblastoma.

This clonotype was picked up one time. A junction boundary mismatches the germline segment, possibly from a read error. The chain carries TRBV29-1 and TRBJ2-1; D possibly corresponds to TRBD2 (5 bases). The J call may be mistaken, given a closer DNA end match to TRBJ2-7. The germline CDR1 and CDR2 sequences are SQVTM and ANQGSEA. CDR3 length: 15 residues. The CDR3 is CSVASSLDRCNEQYF. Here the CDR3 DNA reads TGTAGCGTTGCCAGCAGCTTAGATAGGTGCAATGAGCAGTACTTC.

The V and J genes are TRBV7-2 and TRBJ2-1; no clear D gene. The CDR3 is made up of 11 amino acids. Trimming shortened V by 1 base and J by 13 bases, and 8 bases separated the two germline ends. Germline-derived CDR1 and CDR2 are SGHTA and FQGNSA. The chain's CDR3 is CASSLGVGQFF. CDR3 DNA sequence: TGTGCCAGCAGCTTAGGGGTCGGACAGTTCTTC.